The rows below give T cell receptor beta chains drawn from one sample of a study of cytomegalovirus exposure and HLA in healthy donors. Clones were read by immunoSEQ multiplex PCR, and TCRdb kept only the in-frame ones, dropping some. Of some 130,000 clones detected, roughly 70% appear once; the ten largest clones hold about 3%. Sequencing used PBMCs. The receptors here all came from a man aged 30 to 39 in good health and CMV-seronegative. CDR3s include the opening cysteine and the closing phenylalanine or tryptophan.

V: TRBV30
CDR3: CASRPRLSYEQYF

V: TRBV19
CDR3: CASSREPNTEAFF

V: TRBV6-6
CDR3: CASSWGDSRDEQYF

V: TRBV9
CDR3: CASSVLPNLGGETQYF

V: TRBV12-5
CDR3: CASGTQGDEQFF

V: TRBV6-5
CDR3: CASRTGNTGELFF

V: TRBV6-1
CDR3: CASSEAPGTQYF

V: TRBV4-1
CDR3: CASSQDQGTGANVLTF

V: TRBV5-1
CDR3: CASSLGTGSSSYEQYF

V: TRBV6-5
CDR3: CASSYSTGFIAEQYF

V: TRBV7-8
CDR3: CASKNRGSGETQYF

V: TRBV28
CDR3: CASSSSLTGSETQYF

V: TRBV29-1
CDR3: CSVLYLAGGTDTQYF

V: TRBV4-3
CDR3: CASSPAGITFAEKLFF

V: TRBV30
CDR3: CAWSVRWDQGAGYTF

V: TRBV29-1
CDR3: CSVIRTGGTDTQYF

V: TRBV7-6
CDR3: CASSFDRGGTEAFF

V: TRBV11-2
CDR3: CASSLEGGGHNSNQPQHF

V: TRBV5-4
CDR3: CASSLGGGAGPFEAFF

V: TRBV5-7
CDR3: CASSLGLGGGNQPQHF

V: TRBV19
CDR3: CANDRITDTQYF

V: TRBV2
CDR3: CASTGQTYNQPQHF

V: TRBV5-1
CDR3: CASSLGQGDNAYEQYF

V: TRBV4-3
CDR3: CASSTSLNEKLFF

V: TRBV18
CDR3: CASSPSQMNTEAFF

V: TRBV28
CDR3: CASSFYRDNSPLHF

V: TRBV19
CDR3: CASSFLAGGHTDTQYF

V: TRBV30
CDR3: CAWSITRRQVRTAYTGELFF

V: TRBV10-2
CDR3: CAIKWDRDVSEAFF

V: TRBV2
CDR3: CASSPLESVSPLHF

V: TRBV7-9
CDR3: CASSSGRTGLPEHEQYF

V: TRBV6-6
CDR3: CASSHTGTAELVSFF

V: TRBV7-9
CDR3: CASSWTGAAFGYTF

V: TRBV27
CDR3: CASSWTSGSNEQFF

V: TRBV6-5
CDR3: CASSYSLRETQYF

V: TRBV9
CDR3: CASSPRPTTGVFTEAFF

V: TRBV7-6
CDR3: CASSFRDRSTDTQYF

V: TRBV28
CDR3: CASSFALRQGLGLGTQYF

V: TRBV9
CDR3: CASSVDAGSTDTQYF

V: TRBV18
CDR3: CASSPGGSPRGNEQFF

V: TRBV27
CDR3: CASSLIPGQFYTEAFF

V: TRBV28
CDR3: CASGSSPNYGYTF

V: TRBV4-3
CDR3: CASSQELNSWFYEQYF

V: TRBV9
CDR3: CARNKGTSPSTNTGELFF

V: TRBV9
CDR3: CASSVRGGILQETQYF

V: TRBV10-3
CDR3: CAINPGQGARSPLHF

V: TRBV5-4
CDR3: CASSFEGGPYEQYF

V: TRBV28
CDR3: CASRTSGRSYEQYF

V: TRBV7-9
CDR3: CASTQDSLNTEAFF

V: TRBV19
CDR3: CASSIDGPRGQGSYNEQFF